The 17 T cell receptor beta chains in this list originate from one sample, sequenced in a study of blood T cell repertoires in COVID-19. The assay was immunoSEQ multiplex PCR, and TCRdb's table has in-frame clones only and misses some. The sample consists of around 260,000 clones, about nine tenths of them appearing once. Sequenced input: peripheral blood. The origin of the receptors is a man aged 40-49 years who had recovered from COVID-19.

The CDR3 region has the DNA TGTGCCAGCAGTCCCCGGGGCAGGGGTCAGAATTCACCCCTCCACTTT. It is translated as CASSPRGRGQNSPLHF. The chain couples TRBV27 to TRBJ1-6; D perhaps matches TRBD1 (6 bases). This CDR3 is built from 16 residues. Trimming cost V 5 bases and J 7 bases, with 18 bases left between them. CDR1 is MNHEY, CDR2 SMNVEV, per germline (reference sequence).

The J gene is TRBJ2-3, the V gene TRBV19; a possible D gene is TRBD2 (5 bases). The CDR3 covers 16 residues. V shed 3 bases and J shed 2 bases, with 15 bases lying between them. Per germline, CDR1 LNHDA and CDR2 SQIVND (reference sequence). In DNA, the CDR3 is TGTGCCAGTAGTATCTGGACGGGATTCCCCACAGATACGCAGTATTTT. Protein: CASSIWTGFPTDTQYF. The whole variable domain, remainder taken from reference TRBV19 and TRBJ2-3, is DGGITQSPKYLFRKEGQNVTLSCEQNLNHDAMYWYRQDPGQGLRLIYYSQIVNDFQKGDIAEGYSVSREKKESFPLTVTSAQKNPTAFYLCASSIWTGFPTDTQYFGPGTRLTVL.

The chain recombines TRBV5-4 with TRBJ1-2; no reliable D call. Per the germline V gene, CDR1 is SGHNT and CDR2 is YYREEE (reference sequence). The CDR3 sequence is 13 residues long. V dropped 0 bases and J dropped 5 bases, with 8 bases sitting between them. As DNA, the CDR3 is TGTGCCAGCAGCTTGGGGCGGGTTTATGGCTACACCTTC. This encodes CASSLGRVYGYTF.

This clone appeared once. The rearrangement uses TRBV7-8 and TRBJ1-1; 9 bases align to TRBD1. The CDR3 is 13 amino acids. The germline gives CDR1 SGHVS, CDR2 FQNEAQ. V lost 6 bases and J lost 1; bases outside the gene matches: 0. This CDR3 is CASRGQGNTEAFF. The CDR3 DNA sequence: TGTGCCAGCAGGGGACAGGGGAACACTGAAGCTTTCTTT. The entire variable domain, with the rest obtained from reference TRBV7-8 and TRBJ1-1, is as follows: GAGVSQSPRYKVAKRGQDVALRCDPISGHVSLFWYQQALGQGPEFLTYFQNEAQLDKSGLPSDRFFAERPEGSVSTLKIQRTQQEDSAVYLCASRGQGNTEAFFGQGTRLTVV.

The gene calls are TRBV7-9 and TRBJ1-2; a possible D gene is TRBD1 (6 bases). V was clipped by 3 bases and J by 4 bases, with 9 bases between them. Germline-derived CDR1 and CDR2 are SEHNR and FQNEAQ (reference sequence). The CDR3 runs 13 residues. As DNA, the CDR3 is TGTGCCAGCAGCTTGGAGACAGGCTATGGCTACACCTTC. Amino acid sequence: CASSLETGYGYTF.

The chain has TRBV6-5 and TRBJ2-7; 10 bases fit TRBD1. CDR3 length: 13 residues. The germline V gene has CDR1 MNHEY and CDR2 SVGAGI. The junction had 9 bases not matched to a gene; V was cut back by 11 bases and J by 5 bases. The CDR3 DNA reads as TGTGCCCGCAAAACGGACAGGGGGAACGAGCAGTACTTC. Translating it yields CARKTDRGNEQYF.

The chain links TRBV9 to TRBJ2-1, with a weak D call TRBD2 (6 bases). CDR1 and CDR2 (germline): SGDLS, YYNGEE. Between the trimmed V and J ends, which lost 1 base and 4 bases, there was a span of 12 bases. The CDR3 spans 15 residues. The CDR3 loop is CASSVWEEGYNEQFF. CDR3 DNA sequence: TGTGCCAGCAGCGTATGGGAGGAGGGTTACAATGAGCAGTTCTTC.

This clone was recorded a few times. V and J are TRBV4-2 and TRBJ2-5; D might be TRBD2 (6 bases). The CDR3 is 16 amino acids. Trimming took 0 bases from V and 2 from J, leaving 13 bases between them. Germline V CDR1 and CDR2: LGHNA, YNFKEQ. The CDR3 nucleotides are TGTGCCAGCAGCCAAGATGGAGCGGGTACGCAAGAGACCCAGTACTTC. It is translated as CASSQDGAGTQETQYF.

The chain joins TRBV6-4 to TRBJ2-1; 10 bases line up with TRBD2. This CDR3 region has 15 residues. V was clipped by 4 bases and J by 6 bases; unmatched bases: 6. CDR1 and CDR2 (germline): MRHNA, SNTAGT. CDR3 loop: CASSVSLAGANEQFF. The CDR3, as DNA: TGTGCCAGCAGTGTGTCGCTAGCGGGAGCCAATGAGCAGTTCTTC.

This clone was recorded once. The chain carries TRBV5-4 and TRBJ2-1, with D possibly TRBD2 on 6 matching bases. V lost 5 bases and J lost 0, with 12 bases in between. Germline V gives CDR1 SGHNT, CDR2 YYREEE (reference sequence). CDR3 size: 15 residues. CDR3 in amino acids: CASRRERSSYNEQFF. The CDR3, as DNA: TGTGCCAGCAGACGGGAGCGGAGCTCCTACAATGAGCAGTTCTTC.

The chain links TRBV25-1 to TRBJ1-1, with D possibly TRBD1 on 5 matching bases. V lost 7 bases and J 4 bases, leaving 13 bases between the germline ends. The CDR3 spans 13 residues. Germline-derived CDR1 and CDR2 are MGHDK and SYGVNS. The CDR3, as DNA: TGTGCCAGCACATCAGGGTCCGGCACTGAAGCTTTCTTT. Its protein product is CASTSGSGTEAFF.

In nucleotides, the CDR3 is TGTGCCAGCAGCGAGCCGGGGACTAGAGGCAATGAGCAGTTCTTC. Protein: CASSEPGTRGNEQFF. The chain is built from TRBV5-4 and TRBJ2-1, with 8 bases fitting TRBD2. The germline V gene has CDR1 SGHNT and CDR2 YYREEE (reference sequence). V was clipped by 4 bases and J by 6 bases; unmatched bases: 9. This CDR3 has 15 residues.

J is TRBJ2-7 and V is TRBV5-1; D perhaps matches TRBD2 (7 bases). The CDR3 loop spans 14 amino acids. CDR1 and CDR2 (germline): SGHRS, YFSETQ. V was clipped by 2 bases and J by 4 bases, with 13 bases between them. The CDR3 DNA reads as TGCGCCAGCAGCTTTAGCAGGGGAGGGTACGAGCAGTACTTC. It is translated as CASSFSRGGYEQYF.

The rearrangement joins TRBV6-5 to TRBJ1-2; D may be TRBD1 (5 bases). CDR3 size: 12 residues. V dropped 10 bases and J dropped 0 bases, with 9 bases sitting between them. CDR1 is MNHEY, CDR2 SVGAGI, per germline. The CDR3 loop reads CATGLPNYGYTF. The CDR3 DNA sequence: TGTGCCACAGGGCTCCCTAACTATGGCTACACCTTC.

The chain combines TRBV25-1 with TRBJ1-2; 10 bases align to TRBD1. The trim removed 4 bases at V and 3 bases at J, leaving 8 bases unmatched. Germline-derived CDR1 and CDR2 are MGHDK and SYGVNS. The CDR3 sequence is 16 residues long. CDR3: CASSAGTGVVDYGYTF. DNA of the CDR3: TGTGCCAGCAGTGCCGGGACAGGGGTTGTGGACTATGGCTACACCTTC.

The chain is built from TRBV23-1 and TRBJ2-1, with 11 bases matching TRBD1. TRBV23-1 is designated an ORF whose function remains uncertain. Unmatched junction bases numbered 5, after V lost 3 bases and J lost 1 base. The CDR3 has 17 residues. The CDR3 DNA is TGCGCCAGCAGTCATTGTGGACAGGGGGCTTCCTACAATGAGCAGTTCTTC. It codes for CASSHCGQGASYNEQFF.

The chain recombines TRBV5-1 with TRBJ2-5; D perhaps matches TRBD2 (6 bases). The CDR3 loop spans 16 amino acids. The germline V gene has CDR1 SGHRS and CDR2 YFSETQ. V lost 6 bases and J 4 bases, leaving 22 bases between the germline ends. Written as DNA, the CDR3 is TGCGCCAGCACACAAGATTGGGCGGGGAAGAGAGAGACCCAGTACTTC. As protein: CASTQDWAGKRETQYF.